These 9 T cell receptor beta chains share one sample of origin, sequenced in a study of blood T cell repertoires in COVID-19 (dated by TCRdb to 2020 to 2021). The protocol used for the library was the immunoSEQ multiplex PCR assay. TCRdb obtained this table from immuneACCESS and retained in-frame rearrangements with V and J assigned. These tables miss some clones; where compared with another copy, unresolved V genes account for less than half of the shortfall, and the remainder is unexplained. Present in this sample are about 180,000 clones, approximately 90% of which were seen just once. The leading ten clones occupy roughly 1.4% of the sample. Input material: peripheral blood. The origin of the receptors is a woman aged 45-59 years with acute or convalescent COVID-19.

DNA for the CDR3: TGCGCCAGCAGCCCGACAGGGGGCGCAGCAGGAAACACCATATATTTT. Translating it yields CASSPTGGAAGNTIYF. The chain has TRBV5-1 and TRBJ1-3, with TRBD1 matching 10 bases. CDR1 and CDR2 from the germline V gene are SGHRS and YFSETQ. CDR3 length: 16 amino acids. The ends lost 4 bases at V and 4 bases at J; junction bases unmatched: 8.

This clone was observed a single time. The rearrangement links TRBV30 to TRBJ2-5, with D unresolved. Germline values: CDR1 GTSNPN, CDR2 SVGIG (reference sequence). The V gene lost 0 bases and the J gene lost 3 bases, with 5 bases spanning the gap. This CDR3 is built from 12 residues. CDR3 in amino acids: CAWSVAKETQYF. CDR3 bases: TGTGCCTGGAGTGTAGCCAAAGAGACCCAGTACTTC.

The chain recombines TRBV10-1 with TRBJ1-1; possible D gene TRBD1, 6 bases. This CDR3 is built from 15 residues. Germline lookup yields CDR1 WNHNN and CDR2 SYGVQD (reference sequence). Trimming removed 8 bases from V and 1 base from J, with 17 bases in between. CDR3 amino acids: CASQNQGSTNTEAFF. As DNA, the CDR3 is TGCGCCAGCCAAAATCAGGGGTCTACGAACACTGAAGCTTTCTTT.

This clone was seen a single time. This chain's CDR3 is CASRDRGNYGYTF. CDR3 DNA sequence: TGTGCCAGCCGGGACAGGGGTAATTATGGCTACACCTTC. J is TRBJ1-2 and V is TRBV6-5, with 10 bases aligning to TRBD1. The germline V gene has CDR1 MNHEY and CDR2 SVGAGI. The junction had 5 bases not matched to a gene; V was cut back by 8 bases and J by 5 bases. This CDR3 contains 13 residues.

The DNA of the CDR3 is TGTGCCAGCAGCCGCAACCCAGGGGACACTGAAGCTTTCTTT. Its protein is CASSRNPGDTEAFF. This chain links TRBV3-1 (or the pseudogene TRBV3-2) with TRBJ1-1; maybe TRBD1 (6 bases). From germline, CDR1 is LGHDT and CDR2 YNNKEL (reference sequence). This CDR3 comprises 14 residues. With 4 bases removed from V and 3 bases from J, the gap between germline ends came to 12 bases.

This clone was seen once. CDR3 in DNA: TGCGCCAGCAGCTACGGTGGAGCTTTCTTT. It encodes CASSYGGAFF. The rearrangement joins TRBV4-1 to TRBJ1-1; D gene uncertain. The CDR3 sequence is 10 residues long. CDR1 is MGHRA, CDR2 YSYEKL, per germline. With 5 bases removed from V and 10 bases from J, the gap between germline ends came to 8 bases.

The genes are TRBV4-1 and TRBJ1-2, with D possibly TRBD1 on 6 matching bases. Per germline, CDR1 MGHRA and CDR2 YSYEKL. This CDR3 has 15 residues. The V end lost 0 bases, the J end lost 4 bases, and 12 bases lay between the germline ends. The CDR3 sequence is CASSQDRTALYGYTF. The CDR3, as DNA: TGCGCCAGCAGCCAAGATCGGACAGCGCTCTATGGCTACACCTTC.

The chain has TRBV27 and TRBJ2-2; D may be TRBD2 (5 bases). Germline V gene lookup returns CDR1 MNHEY and CDR2 SMNVEV (reference sequence). This CDR3 has 15 residues. V lost 0 bases and J 5 bases, leaving 10 bases between the germline ends. For the CDR3, the DNA is TGTGCCAGCAGTTTATCGAATACGGGGACCGGGGAGCTGTTTTTT. Its protein is CASSLSNTGTGELFF.

This chain uses TRBV6-1 with TRBJ1-2; 9 bases agree with TRBD1. J gave up 0 bases and V 4 bases, and 6 bases lay outside the gene matches. Germline V gene sequence: CDR1 MNHNS, CDR2 SASEGT. The CDR3 is 16 residues long. CDR3 in DNA: TGTGCCAGCAGTGGGACAGGGGAGTTAGCTAACTATGGCTACACCTTC. As protein: CASSGTGELANYGYTF.